The 15 T cell receptor beta chains in this list originate from one sample, sequenced in a study of T-cell reconstitution after alpha-beta-depleted transplantation in children. Using unique molecular identifiers, the investigators prepared the TCRbeta library. TCRdb called the PCR reads again in MiXCR, with one record for every CDR3 protein. The sample contains hundreds of thousands of distinct CDR3 sequences, 10% to 15% of which appear only once. The sample consisted of PBMCs, mostly from graft donor cells, taken 360 days after TCRalphabeta/CD19-depleted stem cell transplant. All receptors come from a male patient younger than 18 who had a stem cell transplant for acute myeloid leukemia, so the T cells may come from the graft donor.

The sample holds a few counts of this clonotype. The chain has TRBV10-3 and TRBJ2-7; D call uncertain. With 2 bases removed from V and 2 bases from J, the gap between germline ends came to 10 bases. This CDR3 spans 14 amino acids. Germline lookup yields CDR1 ENHRY and CDR2 SYGVKD. CDR3 nucleotide sequence: TGTGCCATCAGTGAGCAACTCGGCACCTACGAGCAGTACTTC. This sequence encodes CAISEQLGTYEQYF.

This clonotype has ten or more counts. V and J are TRBV12-3 or TRBV12-4 and TRBJ2-4; TRBD1 matches at 8 bases. This CDR3 has 15 residues. V trimming: 7 bases; J trimming: 5 bases; junction bases outside the gene matches: 10. CDR3 region: CASTNPGTGQNIQYF. In nucleotides, the CDR3 is TGTGCCAGCACCAACCCCGGGACAGGACAAAACATTCAGTACTTC.

This clonotype came up a few times. This chain uses TRBV20-1 with TRBJ2-5, with 10 bases lining up with TRBD2. From germline, CDR1 is DFQATT and CDR2 SNEGSKA (reference sequence). V shed 1 base and J 4 bases; nucleotides not matched to a gene: 9. This CDR3 is 16 amino acids long. The CDR3 is CSARGRLAGVGETQYF. DNA of the CDR3: TGCAGTGCTAGAGGGCGTCTAGCGGGAGTAGGAGAGACCCAGTACTTC.

V and J are TRBV3-1 and TRBJ2-3, with D possibly being TRBD2 (6 bases). Trimming took off 2 bases at V and 11 bases at J, with 14 bases between the two ends. Per the germline V gene, CDR1 is LGHDT and CDR2 is YNNKEL (reference sequence). CDR3 length: 13 amino acids. The CDR3 bases are TGTGCCAGCAGCCAATTGAGGGAGGCAAAGCAGTATTTT. It codes for CASSQLREAKQYF.

In this sample, this clonotype turned up a few times. This rearrangement joins TRBV12-3 or TRBV12-4 to TRBJ2-1; 12 bases align to TRBD2. V shed 2 bases, J shed 7 bases, and the junction held 15 bases outside the gene matches. The CDR3 extends over 19 amino acids. CDR3 in DNA: TGTGCCAGCAGTTTACGGGGACTAGCGGGCGTGAGGGGCCCAAATGAGCAGTTCTTC. It specifies CASSLRGLAGVRGPNEQFF.

J is TRBJ2-1 and V is TRBV7-3, with 8 bases that match TRBD1. CDR3 length equals 15 residues. Germline V lookup: CDR1 SGHTA, CDR2 FQGTGA. The V segment lost 2 bases and the J segment 8 bases; nucleotides outside the gene matches: 8. The CDR3 DNA reads as TGTGCCAGCAGCTTAGCCATACAGGGGGGCGATGAGCAGTTCTTC. This gives the protein CASSLAIQGGDEQFF.

This clonotype was seen a few times. The chain recombines TRBV2 with TRBJ2-3; D call uncertain. With 6 bases removed from V and 1 base from J, the gap between germline ends came to 17 bases. The CDR3 sequence is 16 residues long. Germline assignment: CDR1 SNHLY and CDR2 FYNNEI. The CDR3 DNA follows: TGTGCCAGCAGAGGCCCTCTTGCGCAGGGCACAGATACGCAGTATTTT. Residues: CASRGPLAQGTDTQYF.

At least ten counts were recorded for this clonotype. The chain has TRBV5-1 and TRBJ1-6; 10 nucleotides match TRBD1. The CDR3 is made up of 13 amino acids. V lost 7 bases to trimming and J lost 6 bases; unmatched junction nucleotides: 1. The germline CDR1 and CDR2 sequences are SGHRS and YFSETQ. CDR3 residues: CASRDRGNSPLHF. In DNA, the CDR3 is TGCGCCAGCCGGGACAGGGGTAATTCACCCCTCCACTTT.

This clonotype was seen only a few times. This sequence joins TRBV20-1 and TRBJ2-1; 12 nucleotides agree with TRBD2. Germline loops: CDR1 DFQATT, CDR2 SNEGSKA (reference sequence). The CDR3 is 17 residues long. V lost 3 bases, J lost 5 bases, and 11 bases stayed unmatched. CDR3 sequence: CSASQIVRTSGDNEQFF. CDR3 coding DNA: TGCAGTGCTAGTCAGATCGTTCGGACTAGCGGGGACAATGAGCAGTTCTTC.

This clonotype has just a few counts. The chain employs TRBV24-1 and TRBJ2-5, with D possibly matching TRBD1 (6 bases). In germline, CDR1 is KGHDR, CDR2 SFDVKD. Between the trimmed V and J ends, which lost 3 bases and 2 bases, there was a span of 15 bases. This CDR3 region has 16 residues. The CDR3 is CATSDPRGTSQETQYF. CDR3 DNA sequence: TGTGCCACCAGTGATCCCCGAGGGACATCACAAGAGACCCAGTACTTC.

This clonotype showed up just a few times. The rearrangement joins TRBV9 to TRBJ2-3; 7 bases map to TRBD2. The junction had 9 bases not matched to a gene; V was cut back by 4 bases and J by 4 bases. Per germline, CDR1 SGDLS and CDR2 YYNGEE. CDR3 length equals 15 residues. The CDR3 DNA follows: TGTGCCAGCAGCCAAATGAGCGGGACCCCAGATACGCAGTATTTT. Translated, it gives CASSQMSGTPDTQYF.

V and J are TRBV6-5 and TRBJ2-7; 7 positions match TRBD2. The germline V gene has CDR1 MNHEY and CDR2 SVGAGI. V lost 1 base and J lost 1; bases outside the gene matches: 4. The CDR3 spans 15 residues. The CDR3 loop reads CASSYWGGGSYEQYF. The CDR3 bases are TGTGCCAGCAGTTACTGGGGGGGTGGATCCTACGAGCAGTACTTC.

This clonotype occurred many times. This chain connects TRBV29-1 to TRBJ1-5, with 8 nucleotides matching TRBD1. The junction had 5 bases not matched to a gene; V was cut back by 7 bases and J by 0 bases. The length of the CDR3 is 14 residues. Germline CDR1 reads SQVTM; CDR2 reads ANQGSEA. The CDR3 sequence: CSALTGDSNQPQHF. DNA of the CDR3: TGCAGCGCCCTGACAGGGGATAGCAATCAGCCCCAGCATTTT.

This clonotype came up a few times. The chain carries TRBV20-1 and TRBJ2-1; 10 nucleotides line up with TRBD2. Germline CDR1 is DFQATT and CDR2 is SNEGSKA (reference sequence). The V and J ends lost 6 bases and 9 bases, in that order; junction bases with no gene match: 11. The CDR3 loop spans 14 amino acids. The CDR3 reads CSANLAGASLEQFF. The CDR3 region has the DNA TGCAGTGCGAACCTAGCGGGAGCGTCTCTTGAGCAGTTCTTC.

In its sample, this clonotype was seen a few times. V and J are TRBV4-3 and TRBJ2-7; D is uncertain. CDR3 length: 15 residues. The germline V gene has CDR1 LGHNA and CDR2 YSLEER. V dropped 4 bases and J dropped 0 bases, with 13 bases sitting between them. The CDR3 DNA reads TGCGCCAGCAGCCCCTCTCCCCAGATCTCCTACGAGCAGTACTTC. Residues: CASSPSPQISYEQYF.